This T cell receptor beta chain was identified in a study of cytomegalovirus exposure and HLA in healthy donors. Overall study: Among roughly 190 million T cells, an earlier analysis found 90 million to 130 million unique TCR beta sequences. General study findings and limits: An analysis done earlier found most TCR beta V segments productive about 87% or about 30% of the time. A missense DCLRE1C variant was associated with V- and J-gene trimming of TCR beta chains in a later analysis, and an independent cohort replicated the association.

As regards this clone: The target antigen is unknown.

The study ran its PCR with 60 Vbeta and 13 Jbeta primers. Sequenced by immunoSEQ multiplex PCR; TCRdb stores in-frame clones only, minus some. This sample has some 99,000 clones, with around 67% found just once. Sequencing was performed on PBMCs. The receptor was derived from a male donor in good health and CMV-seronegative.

The CDR3 region has the DNA TGCGCCAGCAGCTTGCCGGGACTAGCTTCGAGTAACGAGCAGTACTTC. Translation: CASSLPGLASSNEQYF. This chain connects TRBV5-1 to TRBJ2-7, with TRBD2 identical over 9 bases. The junction had 10 bases not matched to a gene; V was cut back by 1 base and J by 5 bases. The germline gives CDR1 SGHRS, CDR2 YFSETQ. CDR3 size: 16 residues.